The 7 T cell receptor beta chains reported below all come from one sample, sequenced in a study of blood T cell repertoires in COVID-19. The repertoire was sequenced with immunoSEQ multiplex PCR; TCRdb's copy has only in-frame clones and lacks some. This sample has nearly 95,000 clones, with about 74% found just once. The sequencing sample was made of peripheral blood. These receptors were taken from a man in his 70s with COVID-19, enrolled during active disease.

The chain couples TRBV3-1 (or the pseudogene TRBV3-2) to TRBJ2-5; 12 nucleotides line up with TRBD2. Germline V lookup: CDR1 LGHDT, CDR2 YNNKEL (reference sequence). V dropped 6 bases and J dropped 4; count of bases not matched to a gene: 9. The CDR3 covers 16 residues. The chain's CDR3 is CASRGRLAGEGETQYF. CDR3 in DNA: TGTGCCAGCAGAGGAAGACTAGCGGGAGAAGGAGAGACCCAGTACTTC.

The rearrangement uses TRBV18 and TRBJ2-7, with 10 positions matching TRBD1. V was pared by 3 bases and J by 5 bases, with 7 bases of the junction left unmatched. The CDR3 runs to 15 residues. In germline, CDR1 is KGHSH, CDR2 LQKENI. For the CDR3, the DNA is TGTGCCAGCTCACCTACCGGGACAGGGGTTCACGAGCAGTACTTC. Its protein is CASSPTGTGVHEQYF.

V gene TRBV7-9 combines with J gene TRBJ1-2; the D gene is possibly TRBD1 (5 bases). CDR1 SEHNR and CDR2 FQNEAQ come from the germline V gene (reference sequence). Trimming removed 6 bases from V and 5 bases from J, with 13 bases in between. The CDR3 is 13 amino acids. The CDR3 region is CASSLTGEYGYTF. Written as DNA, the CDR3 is TGTGCCAGCAGTCTAACAGGAGAATATGGCTACACCTTC.

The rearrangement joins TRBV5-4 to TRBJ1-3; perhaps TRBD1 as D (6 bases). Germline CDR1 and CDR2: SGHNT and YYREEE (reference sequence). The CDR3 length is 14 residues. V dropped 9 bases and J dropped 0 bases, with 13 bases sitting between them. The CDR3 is CAMGDTSSGNTIYF. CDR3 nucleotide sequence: TGTGCCATGGGGGACACTTCCTCTGGAAACACCATATATTTT. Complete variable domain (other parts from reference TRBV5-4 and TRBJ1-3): ETGVTQSPTHLIKTRGQQVTLRCSSQSGHNTVSWYQQALGQGPQFIFQYYREEENGRGNFPPRFSGLQFPNYSSELNVNALELDDSALYLCAMGDTSSGNTIYFGEGSWLTVV.

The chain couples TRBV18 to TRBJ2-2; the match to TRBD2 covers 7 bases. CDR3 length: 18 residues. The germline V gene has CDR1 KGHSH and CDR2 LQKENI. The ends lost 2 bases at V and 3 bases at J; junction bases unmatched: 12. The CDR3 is CASSPYFGSSGYTGELFF. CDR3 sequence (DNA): TGTGCCAGCTCACCATACTTCGGCTCTAGCGGATACACCGGGGAGCTGTTTTTT.

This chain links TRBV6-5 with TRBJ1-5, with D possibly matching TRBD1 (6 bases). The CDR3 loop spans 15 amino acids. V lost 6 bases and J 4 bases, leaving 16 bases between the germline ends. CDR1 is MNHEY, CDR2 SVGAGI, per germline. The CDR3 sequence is CASRPTGLRNQPQHF. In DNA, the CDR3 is TGTGCCAGCAGGCCAACAGGGTTGAGGAATCAGCCCCAGCATTTT.

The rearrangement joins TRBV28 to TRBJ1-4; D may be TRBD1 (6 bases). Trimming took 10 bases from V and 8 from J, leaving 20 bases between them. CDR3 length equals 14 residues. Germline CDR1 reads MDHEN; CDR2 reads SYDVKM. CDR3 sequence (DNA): TGTGCCACCGGGAGGGGAGGGGACACAGAAAAACTGTTTTTT. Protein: CATGRGGDTEKLFF.